A selection of T cell receptor beta chains follows, all from one sample in a study of neurological immune-mediated disorders. One entry per CDR3 protein, called by TCRdb with MiXCR from the 5' RACE reads. The top ten hold roughly 16% of the sample, which has around 23,000 distinct CDR3 sequences, around an eighth seen once. Specimen: PBMCs. The receptor set was obtained from a woman in her thirties or forties with HTLV-1-associated myelopathy (HAM/TSP). Each CDR3 is given with its conserved first and last residue.

v_call	j_call	cdr3_aa
TRBV5-8	TRBJ1-2	CASKGFYGYTF
TRBV18	TRBJ1-1	CASSPDITNTEAFF
TRBV20-1	TRBJ2-6	CSASADRGRLFGANVLTF
TRBV9	TRBJ2-7	CASSAWGQGSHEQYF
TRBV5-1	TRBJ1-5	CASSLGDRNQPQHF
TRBV11-2	TRBJ1-2	CASSLDVDIYTF
TRBV11-3	TRBJ1-1	CASSATGRNTEAFF
TRBV15	TRBJ1-4	CATSRDPGATNEKLFF
TRBV5-1	TRBJ2-2	CASSLPGGTGELFF
TRBV10-3	TRBJ2-1	CAISESGGQPSSYNEQFF
TRBV5-1	TRBJ1-4	CASSFGQAINEKLFF
TRBV7-9	TRBJ2-5	CASSPSGGGETQYF
TRBV27	TRBJ2-3	CASSFAGSTDTQYF
TRBV11-2	TRBJ1-6	CASSFRSSYNSPLHF
TRBV24-1	TRBJ2-5	CATAPSRGTQYF
TRBV10-3	TRBJ1-1	CAISVEANTEAFF
TRBV6-5	TRBJ2-5	CASSYPTSGGQETQYF
TRBV21-1	TRBJ2-1	CASSKEEPGLVNNEQFF
TRBV7-7	TRBJ2-3	CASSLSGTSPDTQYF
TRBV7-8	TRBJ2-3	CASSRGVAGGSTDTQYF
TRBV5-1	TRBJ2-7	CASIPRLAAYEQYF
TRBV14	TRBJ1-2	CASSRSGQGDPYGYTF
TRBV5-5	TRBJ2-4	CASSLGQGGAKNIQYF
TRBV5-6	TRBJ2-1	CASSLVAGEGYNEQFF
TRBV29-1	TRBJ1-1	CSVAFQGATEAFF
TRBV14	TRBJ1-1	CASSPYLTVNTEAFF
TRBV7-2	TRBJ2-5	CASSLGQAGETQYF
TRBV5-4	TRBJ2-1	CASSLPGGSYNEQFF
TRBV20-1	TRBJ1-4	CSASPGGNEKLFF
TRBV5-6	TRBJ1-1	CASSLEPDTEAFF
TRBV27	NA	CASSPVRLNQPQYF
TRBV20-1	TRBJ1-4	CSARVAGDARVATNEKLFF
TRBV5-8	TRBJ2-2	CASSLRGNAGELFF